This paragraph covers one T cell receptor beta chain sequence. Its antigen is undetermined. This sample stems from a study of cytomegalovirus exposure and HLA in healthy donors. Study context: Out of 350 to 400 genotyped donors, about 80% belonged to the Caucasian-associated ancestry cluster.

13 Jbeta primers and 60 Vbeta primers were used for the PCR. Libraries were prepared by immunoSEQ multiplex PCR; TCRdb keeps only in-frame clonotypes and omits some of them. The listing records over 40,000 clones. V was clipped by 1 base and J by 4 bases, with 13 bases between them. The germline V gene encodes CDR1 MNHNS and CDR2 SASEGT. The CDR3 has 15 residues. Study results and limitations: In all likelihood, a cluster of highly shared sequence variants was a sequencing artifact.

This receptor was obtained from a middle-aged woman in good health and CMV-seronegative. V and J are TRBV6-1 and TRBJ1-1, with D perhaps TRBD1 (5 bases). Specimen: PBMCs. The CDR3 DNA follows: TGTGCCAGCAGTGAAGGTAACAGGTTCATCACTGAAGCTTTCTTT. Translation: CASSEGNRFITEAFF.